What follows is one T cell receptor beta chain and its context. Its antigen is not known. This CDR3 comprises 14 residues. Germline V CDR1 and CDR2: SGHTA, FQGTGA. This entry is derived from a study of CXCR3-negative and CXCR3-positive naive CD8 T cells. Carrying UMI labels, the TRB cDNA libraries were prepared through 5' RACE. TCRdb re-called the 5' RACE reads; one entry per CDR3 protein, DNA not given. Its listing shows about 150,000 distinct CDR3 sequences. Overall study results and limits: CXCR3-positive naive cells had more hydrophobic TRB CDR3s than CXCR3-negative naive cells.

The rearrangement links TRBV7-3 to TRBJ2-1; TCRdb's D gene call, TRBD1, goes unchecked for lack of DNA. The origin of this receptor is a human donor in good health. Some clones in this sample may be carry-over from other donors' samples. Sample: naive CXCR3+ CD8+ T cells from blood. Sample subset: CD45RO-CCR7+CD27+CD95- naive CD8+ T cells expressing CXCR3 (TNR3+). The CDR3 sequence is CASSLGQGNNEQFF.